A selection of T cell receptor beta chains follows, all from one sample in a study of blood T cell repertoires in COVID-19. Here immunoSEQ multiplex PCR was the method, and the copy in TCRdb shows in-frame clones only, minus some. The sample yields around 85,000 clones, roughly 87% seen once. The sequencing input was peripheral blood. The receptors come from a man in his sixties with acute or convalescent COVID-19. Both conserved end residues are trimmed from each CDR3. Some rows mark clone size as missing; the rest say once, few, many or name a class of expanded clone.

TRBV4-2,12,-,ASSQDGDSTEAF
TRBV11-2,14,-,ASSPLGAGVGETQY
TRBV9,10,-,ASSVEAGGYT
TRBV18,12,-,ASSPAATSVQAF
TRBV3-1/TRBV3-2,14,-,ASSLWTVLGDTEAF
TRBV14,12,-,ASSRWTGTDTQY
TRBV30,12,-,AWSVMTGGYEQY
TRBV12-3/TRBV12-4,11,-,ASSYGVGNTIY
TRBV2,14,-,ASSDRGSRGTDTQY
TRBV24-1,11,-,ATSDPGTTEAF
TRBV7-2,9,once,ASSYTETQY
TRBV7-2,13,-,ASSSGQPGGTEAF
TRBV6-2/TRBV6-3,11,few,ASSYQLAGELF
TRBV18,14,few,ASSPVGRGDYQPQH